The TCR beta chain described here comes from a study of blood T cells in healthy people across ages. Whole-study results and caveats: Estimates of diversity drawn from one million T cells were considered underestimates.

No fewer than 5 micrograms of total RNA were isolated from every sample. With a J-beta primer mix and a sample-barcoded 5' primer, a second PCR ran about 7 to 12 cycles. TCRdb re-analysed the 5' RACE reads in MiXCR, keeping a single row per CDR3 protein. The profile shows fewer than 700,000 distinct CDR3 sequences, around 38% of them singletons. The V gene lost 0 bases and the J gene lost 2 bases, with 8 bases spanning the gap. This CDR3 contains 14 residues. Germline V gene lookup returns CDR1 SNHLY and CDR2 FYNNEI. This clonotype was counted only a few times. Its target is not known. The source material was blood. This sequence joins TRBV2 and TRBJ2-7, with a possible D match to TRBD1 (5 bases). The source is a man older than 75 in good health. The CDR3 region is CASSEAAGPYEQYF. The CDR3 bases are TGTGCCAGCAGTGAAGCGGCAGGGCCCTACGAGCAGTACTTC.